This is a list of T cell receptor beta chains from one sample in a study of OX40 agonist ivuxolimab in advanced cancers. TCRdb's table, derived via immunoSEQ multiplex PCR, lists solely in-frame clones and lacks some. The data contain 78,000 or so clones, roughly 92% of them seen just once; the ten biggest clones take up 2.5% to 3%. This sample comprised CD4+ or CD8+ T cells sorted from blood, obtained in a trial of the OX40 agonist ivuxolimab. The receptors originated from an adult with an advanced solid tumor such as melanoma, head and neck, liver or kidney cancer. Each CDR3 is given with its conserved first and last residue. D genes are given only for firm matches. Rows give clone size only sometimes, using once, few, many, or a class for an expanded clone.

DNA: TGCGCCAGCAGTGGGTTCGTCGGGTCACCCCTCCACTTT
CDR3: CASSGFVGSPLHF
J: TRBJ1-6
D: .
size: few
V: TRBV10-1

DNA: TGTGCCAGCAGTCCAGTGGGAGGGAGACGGTATGGCTACACCTTC
CDR3: CASSPVGGRRYGYTF
J: TRBJ1-2
D: .
size: .
V: TRBV28

DNA: TGTGCCAGCAGCCGCGGGACTCCTGCAACCCCTGGCGAGCAGTACTTC
CDR3: CASSRGTPATPGEQYF
J: TRBJ2-7
D: .
size: .
V: TRBV7-6

DNA: TGTGCCAGCAGCTTGCGGGCAGCAATACCGGCCAGGGAGCAGTACTTC
CDR3: CASSLRAAIPAREQYF
J: TRBJ2-7
D: .
size: .
V: TRBV5-6

DNA: TGTGCCAGCTCACCGCTAGGACTGCAACAACCCGGAAACACCATATATTTT
CDR3: CASSPLGLQQPGNTIYF
J: TRBJ1-3
D: .
size: .
V: TRBV18

DNA: TGTGCCAGCTACAGGACAGGGACGAACACTGAAGCTTTCTTT
CDR3: CASYRTGTNTEAFF
J: TRBJ1-1
D: TRBD1
size: .
V: TRBV18

DNA: TGTGCCAGTAGTATAACTAGTATGGGGACCCAGTACTTC
CDR3: CASSITSMGTQYF
J: TRBJ2-5
D: .
size: .
V: TRBV19

DNA: TGCAGCGTTGAAGATCGAGGGACGGGGTATGGCTACACCTTC
CDR3: CSVEDRGTGYGYTF
J: TRBJ1-2
D: .
size: .
V: TRBV29-1

DNA: TGTGCCAGCAGTGAACAGGGTAGCAGCGACGAGCAGTACTTC
CDR3: CASSEQGSSDEQYF
J: TRBJ2-7
D: .
size: .
V: TRBV2

DNA: TGTGCCAGCACCGAAGGGCGGGTTTCGGGCGAGCAGTACTTC
CDR3: CASTEGRVSGEQYF
J: TRBJ2-7
D: .
size: once
V: TRBV7-2

DNA: TGTGCCAGCAGCCTGGGGGCGTCTGGAAACACCATATATTTT
CDR3: CASSLGASGNTIYF
J: TRBJ1-3
D: .
size: .
V: TRBV7-2

DNA: TGCGCCAGCAGCTGGGGGACAGGAGAGACCCAGTACTTC
CDR3: CASSWGTGETQYF
J: TRBJ2-5
D: TRBD1
size: .
V: TRBV5-1

DNA: TGCGCCAGCAGCCCGGACAGGGTGGCCTATGGCTACACCTTC
CDR3: CASSPDRVAYGYTF
J: TRBJ1-2
D: TRBD1
size: .
V: TRBV5-1

DNA: TGTGCCTGGAGTCTCGTGAGGTGGGAGGATACGCAGTATTTT
CDR3: CAWSLVRWEDTQYF
J: TRBJ2-3
D: .
size: .
V: TRBV30

DNA: TGTGCCAGCAGCGACCCCCCGAGGGCGAACTATGGCTACACCTTC
CDR3: CASSDPPRANYGYTF
J: TRBJ1-2
D: .
size: .
V: TRBV6-1

DNA: TGTGCCAGCAGAAAAGCGGGGGTGGAGGATCAGCCCCAGCATTTT
CDR3: CASRKAGVEDQPQHF
J: TRBJ1-5
D: .
size: .
V: TRBV6-6

DNA: TGCGCCAGCAGCGCTCGGGGGGCAGGGGACACTGAAGCTTTCTTT
CDR3: CASSARGAGDTEAFF
J: TRBJ1-1
D: .
size: .
V: TRBV5-1

DNA: TGCGCCAGCAGCTGCGGACAGGAGAATTGTTACGAGCAGTACTTC
CDR3: CASSCGQENCYEQYF
J: TRBJ2-7
D: TRBD1
size: .
V: TRBV5-1

DNA: TGCGCCAGCAGCCAAAGGGGGGGGCCGAACACTGAAGCTTTCTTT
CDR3: CASSQRGGPNTEAFF
J: TRBJ1-1
D: .
size: .
V: TRBV4-1

DNA: TGCGCCAGCAGCCCCGATCCCTCGGATGAGGATGAGCAGTTCTTC
CDR3: CASSPDPSDEDEQFF
J: TRBJ2-1
D: .
size: once
V: TRBV5-1

DNA: TGTGCCACCAGCAGAGGAGGGAGGAGCAGCAATCAGCCCCAGCATTTT
CDR3: CATSRGGRSSNQPQHF
J: TRBJ1-5
D: .
size: .
V: TRBV15

DNA: TGTGCCAGTAGGGATAGTAATCAGCCCCAGCATTTT
CDR3: CASRDSNQPQHF
J: TRBJ1-5
D: .
size: .
V: TRBV19

DNA: TGTGCCAGCAGCTTCAACTCTGGGGCCAACGTCCTGACTTTC
CDR3: CASSFNSGANVLTF
J: TRBJ2-6
D: .
size: few
V: TRBV7-2

DNA: TGTGCCAGCAGTTTAGTGGGACGAAAGAATCAGCCCCAGCATTTT
CDR3: CASSLVGRKNQPQHF
J: TRBJ1-5
D: .
size: once
V: TRBV28

DNA: TGCGCCAGCAGCCGGACAGGGGGAGATACGCAGTATTTT
CDR3: CASSRTGGDTQYF
J: TRBJ2-3
D: TRBD1
size: .
V: TRBV4-1

DNA: TGTGCCAGCAGCTTACTTACCCAGGGGATCCCGCAAGAGACCCAGTACTTC
CDR3: CASSLLTQGIPQETQYF
J: TRBJ2-5
D: .
size: .
V: TRBV11-2

DNA: TGTGCCAGCAGTTTTTCGGCCGTCCTAGGGGATAACTATGGCTACACCTTC
CDR3: CASSFSAVLGDNYGYTF
J: TRBJ1-2
D: .
size: .
V: TRBV27